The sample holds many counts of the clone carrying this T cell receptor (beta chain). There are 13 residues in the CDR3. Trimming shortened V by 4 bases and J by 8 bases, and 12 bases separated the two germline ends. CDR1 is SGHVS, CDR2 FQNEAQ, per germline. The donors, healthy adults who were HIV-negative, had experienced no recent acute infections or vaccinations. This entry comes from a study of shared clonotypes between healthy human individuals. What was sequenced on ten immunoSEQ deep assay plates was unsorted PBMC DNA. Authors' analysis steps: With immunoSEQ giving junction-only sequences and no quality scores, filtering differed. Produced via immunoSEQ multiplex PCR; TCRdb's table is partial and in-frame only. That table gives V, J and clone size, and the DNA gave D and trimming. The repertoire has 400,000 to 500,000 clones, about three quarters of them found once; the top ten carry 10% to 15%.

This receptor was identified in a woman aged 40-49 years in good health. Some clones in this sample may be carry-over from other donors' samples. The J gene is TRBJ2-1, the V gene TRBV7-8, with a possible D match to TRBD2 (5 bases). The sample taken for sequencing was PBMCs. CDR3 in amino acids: CASSSPQRDEQFF. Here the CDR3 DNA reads TGTGCCAGCAGCTCCCCCCAGAGGGATGAGCAGTTCTTC.